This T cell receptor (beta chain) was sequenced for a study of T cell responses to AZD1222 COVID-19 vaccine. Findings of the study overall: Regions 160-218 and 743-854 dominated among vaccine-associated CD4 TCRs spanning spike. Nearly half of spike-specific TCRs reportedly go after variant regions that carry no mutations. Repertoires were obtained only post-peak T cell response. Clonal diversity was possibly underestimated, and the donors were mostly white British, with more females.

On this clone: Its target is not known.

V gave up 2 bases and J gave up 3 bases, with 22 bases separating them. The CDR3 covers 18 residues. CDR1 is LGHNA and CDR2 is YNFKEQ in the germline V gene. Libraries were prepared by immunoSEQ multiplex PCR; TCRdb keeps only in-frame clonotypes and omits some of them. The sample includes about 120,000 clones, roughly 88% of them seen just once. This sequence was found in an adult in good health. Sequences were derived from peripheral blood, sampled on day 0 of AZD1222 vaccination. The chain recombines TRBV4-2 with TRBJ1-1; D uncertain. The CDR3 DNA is TGTGCCAGCAGCCAAAGTTATGTCCAGACCGTTGTGGACACTGAAGCTTTCTTT. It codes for CASSQSYVQTVVDTEAFF.